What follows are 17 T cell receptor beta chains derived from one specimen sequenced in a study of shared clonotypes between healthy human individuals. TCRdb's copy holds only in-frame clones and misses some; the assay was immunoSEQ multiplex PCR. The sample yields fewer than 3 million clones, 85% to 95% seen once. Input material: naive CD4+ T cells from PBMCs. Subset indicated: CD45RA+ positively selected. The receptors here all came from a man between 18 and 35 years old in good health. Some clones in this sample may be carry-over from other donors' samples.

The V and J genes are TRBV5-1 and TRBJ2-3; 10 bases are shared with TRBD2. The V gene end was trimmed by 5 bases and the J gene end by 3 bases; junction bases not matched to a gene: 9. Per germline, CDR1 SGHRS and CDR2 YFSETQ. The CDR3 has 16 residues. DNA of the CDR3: TGCGCCAGCAGACGCGGCGCAGCGGGAGGGACAGATACGCAGTATTTT. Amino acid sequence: CASRRGAAGGTDTQYF.

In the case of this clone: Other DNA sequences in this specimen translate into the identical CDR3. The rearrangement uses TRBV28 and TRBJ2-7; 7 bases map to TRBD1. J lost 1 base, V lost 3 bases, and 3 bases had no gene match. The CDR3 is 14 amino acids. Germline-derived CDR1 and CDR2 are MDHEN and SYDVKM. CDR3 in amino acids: CASSLRGQSYEQYF. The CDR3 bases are TGTGCCAGCAGTTTGAGGGGGCAGTCCTACGAGCAGTACTTC.

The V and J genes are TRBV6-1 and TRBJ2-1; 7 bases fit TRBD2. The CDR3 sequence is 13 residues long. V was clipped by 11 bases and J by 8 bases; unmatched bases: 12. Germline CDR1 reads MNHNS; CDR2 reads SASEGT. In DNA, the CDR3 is TGTGCCCTTGGGAGGGCCCATGGGGATGAGCAGTTCTTC. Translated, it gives CALGRAHGDEQFF.

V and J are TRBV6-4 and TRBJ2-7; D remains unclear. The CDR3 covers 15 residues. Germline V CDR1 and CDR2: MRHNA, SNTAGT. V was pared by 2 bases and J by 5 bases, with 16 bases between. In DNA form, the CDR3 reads TGTGCCAGCAGTGACCCACCCCCCCGTTTCGACGAGCAGTACTTC. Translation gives CASSDPPPRFDEQYF.

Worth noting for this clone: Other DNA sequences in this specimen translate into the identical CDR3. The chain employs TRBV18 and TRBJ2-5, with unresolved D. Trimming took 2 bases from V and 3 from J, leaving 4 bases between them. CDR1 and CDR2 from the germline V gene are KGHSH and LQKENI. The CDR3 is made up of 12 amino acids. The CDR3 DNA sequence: TGTGCCAGCTCACCAAACGAAGAGACCCAGTACTTC. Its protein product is CASSPNEETQYF.

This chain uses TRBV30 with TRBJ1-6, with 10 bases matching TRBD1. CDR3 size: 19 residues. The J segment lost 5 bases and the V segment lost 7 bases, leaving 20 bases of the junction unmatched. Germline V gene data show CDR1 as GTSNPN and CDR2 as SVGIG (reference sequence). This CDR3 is CALGHRDRGGGRNNSPLHF. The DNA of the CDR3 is TGTGCCTTGGGTCACCGGGACAGGGGTGGAGGCAGAAATAATTCACCCCTCCACTTT.

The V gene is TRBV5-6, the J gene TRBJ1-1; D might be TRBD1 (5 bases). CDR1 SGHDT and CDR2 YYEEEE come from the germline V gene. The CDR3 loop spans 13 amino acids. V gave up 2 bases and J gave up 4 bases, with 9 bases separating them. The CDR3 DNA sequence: TGTGCCAGCAGCTTTTACACAGGCACTGAAGCTTTCTTT. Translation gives CASSFYTGTEAFF.

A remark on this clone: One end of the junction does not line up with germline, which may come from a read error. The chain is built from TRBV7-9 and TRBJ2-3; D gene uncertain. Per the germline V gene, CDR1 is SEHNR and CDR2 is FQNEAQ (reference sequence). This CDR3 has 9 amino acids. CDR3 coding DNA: TGCTCCAGCACAGATACGCAGTATTTT. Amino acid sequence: CSSTDTQYF.

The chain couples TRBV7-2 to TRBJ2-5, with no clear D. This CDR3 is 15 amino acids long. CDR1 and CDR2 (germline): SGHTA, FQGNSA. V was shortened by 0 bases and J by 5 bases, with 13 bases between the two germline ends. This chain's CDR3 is CASSLALVPGETQYF. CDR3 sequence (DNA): TGTGCCAGCAGCTTAGCGCTAGTGCCTGGGGAGACCCAGTACTTC.

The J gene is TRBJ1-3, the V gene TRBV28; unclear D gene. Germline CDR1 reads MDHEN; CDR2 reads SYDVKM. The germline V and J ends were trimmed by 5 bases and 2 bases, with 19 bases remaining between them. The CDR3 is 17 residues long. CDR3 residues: CASSLGRLRPPGNTIYF. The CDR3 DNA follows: TGTGCCAGCAGTCTCGGACGGCTCCGACCTCCTGGAAACACCATATATTTT.

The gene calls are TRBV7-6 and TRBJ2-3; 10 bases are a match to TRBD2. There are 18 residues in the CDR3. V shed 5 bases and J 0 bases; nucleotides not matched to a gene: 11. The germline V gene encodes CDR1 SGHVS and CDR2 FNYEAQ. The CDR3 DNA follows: TGTGCCAGCAGCCCCTTAGCGGGAGGCCAAATGAGCACAGATACGCAGTATTTT. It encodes CASSPLAGGQMSTDTQYF.

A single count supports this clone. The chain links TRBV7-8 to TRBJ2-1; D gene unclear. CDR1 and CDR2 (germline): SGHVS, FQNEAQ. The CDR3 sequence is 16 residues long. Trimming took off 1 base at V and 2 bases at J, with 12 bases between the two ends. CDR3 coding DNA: TGTGCCAGCAGCTTAGATGGGCGGCTACCCTACAATGAGCAGTTCTTC. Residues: CASSLDGRLPYNEQFF.

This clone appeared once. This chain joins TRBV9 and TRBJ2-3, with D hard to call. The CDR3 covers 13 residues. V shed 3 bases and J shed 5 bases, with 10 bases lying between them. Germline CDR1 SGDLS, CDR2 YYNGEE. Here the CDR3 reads CASSAGLLDTQYF. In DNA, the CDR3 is TGTGCCAGCAGCGCGGGCCTGCTAGATACGCAGTATTTT.

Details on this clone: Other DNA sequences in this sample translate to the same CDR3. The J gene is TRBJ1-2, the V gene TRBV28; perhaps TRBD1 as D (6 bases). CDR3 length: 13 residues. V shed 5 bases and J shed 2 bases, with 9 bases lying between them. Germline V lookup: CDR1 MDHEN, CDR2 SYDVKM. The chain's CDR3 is CASSPQGNYGYTF. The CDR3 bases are TGTGCCAGCAGTCCTCAGGGGAACTATGGCTACACCTTC.

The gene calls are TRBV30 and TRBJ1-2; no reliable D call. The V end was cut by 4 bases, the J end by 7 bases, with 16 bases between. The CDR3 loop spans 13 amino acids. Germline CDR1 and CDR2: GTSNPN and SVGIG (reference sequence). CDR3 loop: CAWTSEVVSGYTF. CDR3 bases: TGTGCCTGGACTTCCGAAGTGGTTAGTGGCTACACCTTC. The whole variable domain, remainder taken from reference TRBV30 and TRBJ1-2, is SQTIHQWPATLVQPVGSPLSLECTVEGTSNPNLYWYRQAAGRGLQLLFYSVGIGQISSEVPQNLSASRPQDRQFILSSKKLLLSDSGFYLCAWTSEVVSGYTFGSGTRLTVV.

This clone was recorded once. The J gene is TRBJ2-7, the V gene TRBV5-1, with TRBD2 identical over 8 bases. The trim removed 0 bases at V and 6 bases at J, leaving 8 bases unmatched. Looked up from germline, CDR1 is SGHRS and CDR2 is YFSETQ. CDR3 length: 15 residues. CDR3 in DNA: TGCGCCAGCAGCTTGGGAGCGGGAGTGTCTGCCGAGCAGTACTTC. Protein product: CASSLGAGVSAEQYF.

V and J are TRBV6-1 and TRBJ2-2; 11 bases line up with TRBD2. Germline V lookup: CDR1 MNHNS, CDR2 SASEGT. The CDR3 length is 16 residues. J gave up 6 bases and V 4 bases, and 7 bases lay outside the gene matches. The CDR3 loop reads CASSGGTSGSAGELFF. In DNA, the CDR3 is TGTGCCAGCAGTGGAGGGACTAGCGGATCGGCCGGGGAGCTGTTTTTT.